This is a list of T cell receptor beta chains from one sample in a study of cytomegalovirus exposure and HLA in healthy donors. TCRdb's table, derived via immunoSEQ multiplex PCR, lists solely in-frame clones and lacks some. The repertoire holds 95,000 to 150,000 clones, with around 79% as singletons. Sequences were obtained from PBMCs. The receptor source for this set is a woman between 40 and 55 years old in good health and CMV-seronegative. Each CDR3 is given with its conserved first and last residue. D genes are given only for firm matches. Rows may omit the clone size; those that give it use once, few, many or a size class.

size: -
J: TRBJ1-2
V: TRBV14
D: -
CDR3: CASSQAEPGWGYTF
DNA: TGTGCCAGCAGCCAAGCCGAGCCGGGTTGGGGCTACACCTTC

size: few
J: TRBJ2-7
V: TRBV28
D: -
CDR3: CASSLFTGSYEQYF
DNA: TGTGCCAGCAGTTTATTTACGGGATCTTACGAGCAGTACTTC

size: -
J: TRBJ2-7
V: TRBV7-9
D: -
CDR3: CASSFRGGLYEQYF
DNA: TGTGCCAGCAGCTTTAGAGGGGGTCTCTACGAGCAGTACTTC

size: -
J: TRBJ2-7
V: TRBV10-3
D: TRBD2
CDR3: CAMGGTIGEQYF
DNA: TGTGCCATGGGCGGGACTATTGGCGAGCAGTACTTC

size: once
J: TRBJ1-5
V: TRBV28
D: -
CDR3: CASQGSQPQHF
DNA: TGTGCCAGCCAAGGTAGCCAGCCCCAGCATTTT

size: -
J: TRBJ1-1
V: TRBV6-4
D: -
CDR3: CASSAGRGTEAFF
DNA: TGTGCCAGCAGTGCCGGGAGGGGGACTGAAGCTTTCTTT

size: once
J: TRBJ2-5
V: TRBV19
D: -
CDR3: CASSIGGGAETQYF
DNA: TGTGCCAGTAGTATAGGAGGAGGAGCGGAGACCCAGTACTTC

size: -
J: TRBJ2-7
V: TRBV29-1
D: TRBD1
CDR3: CSGGTGGGEQYF
DNA: TGCAGCGGTGGGACAGGGGGCGGCGAGCAGTACTTC

size: -
J: TRBJ2-1
V: TRBV27
D: TRBD2
CDR3: CASSPAGLAVDYNEQFF
DNA: TGTGCCAGCAGCCCTGCGGGACTAGCTGTAGACTACAATGAGCAGTTCTTC

size: few
J: TRBJ2-2
V: TRBV7-2
D: TRBD2
CDR3: CASSQEASGNTGELFF
DNA: TGTGCCAGCAGCCAGGAGGCTAGCGGAAACACCGGGGAGCTGTTTTTT

size: once
J: TRBJ2-2
V: TRBV13
D: TRBD1
CDR3: CASSVTGQGGGELFF
DNA: TGTGCCAGCAGCGTTACGGGACAGGGGGGCGGGGAGCTGTTTTTT

size: -
J: TRBJ2-1
V: TRBV25-1
D: TRBD2
CDR3: CASSRASGHPHEQFF
DNA: TGTGCCAGCAGTCGGGCTAGCGGACACCCCCATGAGCAGTTCTTC

size: -
J: TRBJ2-3
V: TRBV7-9
D: -
CDR3: CASSPFFGGGITDTQYF
DNA: TGTGCCAGCAGCCCCTTTTTCGGGGGTGGGATCACAGATACGCAGTATTTT

size: -
J: TRBJ2-7
V: TRBV6-1
D: -
CDR3: CAAGGAYEQYF
DNA: TGTGCCGCCGGCGGAGCCTACGAGCAGTACTTC

size: -
J: TRBJ2-5
V: TRBV28
D: TRBD1
CDR3: CASSLNTGDETQYF
DNA: TGTGCCAGCAGTTTAAATACAGGGGATGAGACCCAGTACTTC

size: -
J: TRBJ1-6
V: TRBV15
D: -
CDR3: CATSREGDNSPLHF
DNA: TGTGCCACCAGCAGAGAAGGGGATAATTCACCCCTCCACTTT

size: few
J: TRBJ2-1
V: TRBV27
D: -
CDR3: CASSFRGLGGEGDEQFF
DNA: TGTGCCAGCAGTTTCCGGGGTCTGGGGGGGGAGGGGGATGAGCAGTTCTTC

size: -
J: TRBJ2-1
V: TRBV5-4
D: TRBD2
CDR3: CASSSPAGAKDEQFF
DNA: TGTGCCAGCAGCTCACCAGCGGGAGCCAAGGATGAGCAGTTCTTC

size: -
J: TRBJ2-7
V: TRBV21-1
D: -
CDR3: CASSPPPTGGLDEQYF
DNA: TGTGCCAGCAGCCCACCCCCGACAGGGGGGCTGGACGAGCAGTACTTC

size: -
J: TRBJ2-1
V: TRBV5-4
D: TRBD2
CDR3: CASSPLGGVNEQFF
DNA: TGTGCCAGCAGCCCCCTGGGGGGGGTCAATGAGCAGTTCTTC

size: -
J: TRBJ1-2
V: TRBV5-4
D: -
CDR3: CASSLWQGSGYTF
DNA: TGTGCCAGCAGCCTGTGGCAGGGCTCTGGCTACACCTTC

size: -
J: TRBJ1-5
V: TRBV5-6
D: -
CDR3: CASSFGQYSNQPQHF
DNA: TGTGCCAGCAGCTTCGGACAGTATAGCAATCAGCCCCAGCATTTT

size: -
J: TRBJ1-2
V: TRBV5-1
D: TRBD1
CDR3: CASSLEGGHYGYTF
DNA: TGCGCCAGCAGCTTGGAAGGGGGCCACTATGGCTACACCTTC

size: few
J: TRBJ1-1
V: TRBV2
D: TRBD1
CDR3: CASSRTGGATEAFF
DNA: TGTGCCAGCTCACGGACAGGGGGCGCTACTGAAGCTTTCTTT

size: -
J: TRBJ1-3
V: TRBV21-1
D: -
CDR3: CASSKLGCSGNTIYF
DNA: TGTGCCAGCAGCAAACTGGGCTGCTCTGGAAACACCATATATTTT

size: -
J: TRBJ2-3
V: TRBV28
D: TRBD2
CDR3: CASSSLGLALFSDTQYF
DNA: TGTGCCAGCAGTTCCCTCGGACTAGCCCTTTTTTCGGATACGCAGTATTTT

size: -
J: TRBJ2-3
V: TRBV7-2
D: -
CDR3: CASSSWGGTDTQYF
DNA: TGTGCCAGCAGCTCTTGGGGGGGCACAGATACGCAGTATTTT

size: -
J: TRBJ1-2
V: TRBV28
D: -
CDR3: CASSLEGGPGYTF
DNA: TGTGCCAGCAGTTTGGAGGGGGGGCCTGGCTACACCTTC

size: -
J: TRBJ2-1
V: TRBV18
D: TRBD2
CDR3: CASSPPGLASYNEQFF
DNA: TGTGCCAGCTCTCCACCGGGACTAGCGTCCTACAATGAGCAGTTCTTC

size: -
J: TRBJ2-5
V: TRBV7-2
D: TRBD2
CDR3: CASSPLGGSGNPLRKTQYF
DNA: TGTGCCAGCAGCCCCCTGGGAGGGAGCGGAAACCCTCTAAGGAAGACCCAGTACTTC

size: -
J: TRBJ1-2
V: TRBV27
D: -
CDR3: CASSLRQGTMGYTF
DNA: TGTGCCAGCAGTTTAAGGCAGGGAACTATGGGGTACACCTTC

size: -
J: TRBJ2-1
V: TRBV7-3
D: TRBD2
CDR3: CASSPNGLAGGQYNEQFF
DNA: TGTGCCAGCAGCCCCAATGGGCTAGCGGGAGGGCAGTACAATGAGCAGTTCTTC

size: -
J: TRBJ1-2
V: TRBV18
D: -
CDR3: CASSPTDSSYGYTF
DNA: TGTGCCAGCTCACCTACGGACAGTTCCTATGGCTACACCTTC

size: few
J: TRBJ1-5
V: TRBV15
D: TRBD1
CDR3: CATSRDRVQGAIQPQHF
DNA: TGTGCCACCAGCAGAGATCGAGTCCAGGGGGCAATTCAGCCCCAGCATTTT

size: -
J: TRBJ1-2
V: TRBV7-9
D: -
CDR3: CASRSMRGGRGYGYTF
DNA: TGTGCCAGCAGGTCCATGCGGGGCGGAAGGGGCTATGGCTACACCTTC

size: -
J: TRBJ2-4
V: TRBV7-9
D: TRBD1
CDR3: CASSLAGQGLAKNIQYF
DNA: TGTGCCAGCAGCTTAGCGGGACAGGGCCTAGCCAAAAACATTCAGTACTTC

size: -
J: TRBJ2-3
V: TRBV15
D: -
CDR3: CATSKGEGTDTQYF
DNA: TGTGCCACCAGCAAGGGAGAGGGCACAGATACGCAGTATTTT

size: -
J: TRBJ1-3
V: TRBV11-2
D: -
CDR3: CASSLGVRARGNTIYF
DNA: TGTGCCAGCAGCTTAGGAGTGCGGGCGCGAGGAAACACCATATATTTT

size: -
J: TRBJ2-1
V: TRBV5-8
D: TRBD2
CDR3: CASSLWGGRAYNEQFF
DNA: TGTGCCAGCAGCTTGTGGGGCGGGAGGGCCTACAATGAGCAGTTCTTC

size: -
J: TRBJ2-3
V: TRBV2
D: -
CDR3: CASSDPTGRYRSTSTDTQYF
DNA: TGTGCCAGCAGTGACCCTACCGGGAGATACAGAAGCACGAGCACAGATACGCAGTATTTT

size: few
J: TRBJ2-7
V: TRBV11-1
D: -
CDR3: CASSLEYSPYEQYF
DNA: TGTGCCAGCAGCTTAGAATACAGTCCCTACGAGCAGTACTTC

size: -
J: TRBJ2-3
V: TRBV19
D: -
CDR3: CASTSSWLPDTQYF
DNA: TGTGCCAGTACTTCTTCCTGGCTGCCAGATACGCAGTATTTT

size: -
J: TRBJ1-2
V: TRBV18
D: -
CDR3: CASSPREGAGYTF
DNA: TGTGCCAGCTCACCACGGGAGGGCGCTGGCTACACCTTC

size: -
J: TRBJ2-3
V: TRBV7-6
D: -
CDR3: CASSLSEDTQYF
DNA: TGTGCCAGCAGCTTAAGCGAGGATACGCAGTATTTT

size: -
J: TRBJ2-2
V: TRBV7-9
D: TRBD1
CDR3: CSSSPVTGTGPYNTGELFF
DNA: TGTTCCAGCAGCCCCGTCACCGGGACAGGGCCATACAACACCGGGGAGCTGTTTTTT

size: few
J: TRBJ1-2
V: TRBV28
D: TRBD1
CDR3: CASRDPGGDRAWGYTF
DNA: TGTGCCAGCAGAGACCCCGGAGGGGACAGGGCTTGGGGCTACACCTTC

size: once
J: TRBJ2-7
V: TRBV28
D: -
CDR3: CASSSAIDWNYEQYF
DNA: TGTGCCAGCAGTTCCGCCATTGACTGGAACTACGAGCAGTACTTC

size: -
J: TRBJ2-1
V: TRBV6-1
D: TRBD1
CDR3: CAISDRGGPWEQFF
DNA: TGTGCCATCTCCGACAGGGGCGGACCTTGGGAGCAGTTCTTC

size: -
J: TRBJ1-1
V: TRBV21-1
D: -
CDR3: CASSKGQGAPGDTEAFF
DNA: TGTGCCAGCAGCAAAGGACAGGGGGCGCCGGGAGACACTGAAGCTTTCTTT

size: -
J: TRBJ2-3
V: TRBV9
D: -
CDR3: CASSARGSTDTQYF
DNA: TGTGCCAGCAGCGCCAGGGGTAGCACAGATACGCAGTATTTT

size: -
J: TRBJ1-6
V: TRBV18
D: TRBD1
CDR3: CASSPGSDRLNSPLHF
DNA: TGTGCCAGCTCACCAGGGTCGGACAGGCTTAATTCACCCCTCCACTTT

size: few
J: TRBJ1-2
V: TRBV6-5
D: -
CDR3: CASSYGGGGNYGYTF
DNA: TGTGCCAGCAGTTACGGGGGAGGGGGTAACTATGGCTACACCTTC

size: -
J: TRBJ1-1
V: TRBV5-4
D: TRBD1
CDR3: CASSGQGRMNTEAFF
DNA: TGTGCCAGCAGCGGACAGGGGAGGATGAACACTGAAGCTTTCTTT

size: -
J: TRBJ1-6
V: TRBV4-3
D: -
CDR3: CASSQDWGRLNNSPLHF
DNA: TGCGCCAGCAGCCAAGATTGGGGGCGCCTGAATAATTCACCCCTCCACTTT

size: few
J: TRBJ2-3
V: TRBV11-2
D: TRBD1
CDR3: CASSQGRGRLKGPDTQYF
DNA: TGTGCCAGCAGTCAGGGTAGGGGGCGTCTAAAAGGCCCAGATACGCAGTATTTT

size: -
J: TRBJ1-1
V: TRBV7-2
D: TRBD1
CDR3: CASSSRTGETEAFF
DNA: TGTGCCAGCAGCTCCCGGACAGGGGAAACTGAAGCTTTCTTT

size: -
J: TRBJ2-1
V: TRBV10-3
D: TRBD1
CDR3: CAIKFRDREGGEQFF
DNA: TGTGCCATCAAGTTCCGGGACAGGGAGGGGGGTGAGCAGTTCTTC

size: -
J: TRBJ2-6
V: TRBV10-3
D: TRBD1
CDR3: CAISDRGNGLTF
DNA: TGTGCCATCAGTGACAGGGGGAACGGCCTGACTTTC

size: -
J: TRBJ1-5
V: TRBV18
D: -
CDR3: CASSPSRGNQPQHF
DNA: TGTGCCAGCTCACCTTCGCGGGGGAATCAGCCCCAGCATTTT